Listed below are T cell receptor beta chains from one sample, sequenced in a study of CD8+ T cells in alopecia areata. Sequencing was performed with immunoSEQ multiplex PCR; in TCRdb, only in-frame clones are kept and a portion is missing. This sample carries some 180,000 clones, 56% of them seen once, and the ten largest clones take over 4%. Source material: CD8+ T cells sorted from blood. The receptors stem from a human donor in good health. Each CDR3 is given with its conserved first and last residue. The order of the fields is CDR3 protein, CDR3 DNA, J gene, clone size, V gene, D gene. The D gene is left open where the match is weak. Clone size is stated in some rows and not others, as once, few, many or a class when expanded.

CDR3: CASSLQGGGSPLHF
DNA: TGTGCCAGCAGTTTACAAGGCGGTGGTTCACCCCTCCACTTT
J: TRBJ1-6
size: few
V: TRBV27
D: -

CDR3: CASSYRGGPETQYF
DNA: TGTGCCAGCAGCTACCGGGGGGGGCCGGAGACCCAGTACTTC
J: TRBJ2-5
size: -
V: TRBV5-8
D: TRBD2

CDR3: CAIRGEGIQPQHF
DNA: TGTGCCATCAGGGGGGAGGGGATTCAGCCCCAGCATTTT
J: TRBJ1-5
size: -
V: TRBV10-3
D: -

CDR3: CASSEEDYYEQYF
DNA: TGTGCCAGCAGTGAAGAGGACTACTACGAGCAGTACTTC
J: TRBJ2-7
size: -
V: TRBV2
D: -

CDR3: CASTPSSSGANVLTF
DNA: TGTGCCAGTACACCCAGTAGCTCTGGGGCCAACGTCCTGACTTTC
J: TRBJ2-6
size: few
V: TRBV30
D: -

CDR3: CASSLGTGLSGANVLTF
DNA: TGTGCCAGTAGTCTCGGGACAGGCCTCTCTGGGGCCAACGTCCTGACTTTC
J: TRBJ2-6
size: -
V: TRBV19
D: TRBD1

CDR3: CASSPWVGANTGELFF
DNA: TGTGCCAGCAGCCCGTGGGTGGGGGCGAACACCGGGGAGCTGTTTTTT
J: TRBJ2-2
size: -
V: TRBV9
D: -

CDR3: CASSFHYFGDSPLHF
DNA: TGCGCCAGCAGCTTTCATTACTTTGGAGATTCACCCCTCCACTTT
J: TRBJ1-6
size: -
V: TRBV5-1
D: -

CDR3: CAWSSLGSEAFF
DNA: TGTGCCTGGAGTTCCCTCGGGTCGGAAGCTTTCTTT
J: TRBJ1-1
size: -
V: TRBV30
D: -

CDR3: CAWSPFGVTEAFF
DNA: TGTGCCTGGAGTCCCTTTGGGGTCACTGAAGCTTTCTTT
J: TRBJ1-1
size: -
V: TRBV30
D: -

CDR3: CASSYMGGDDGYTF
DNA: TGTGCCAGCAGTTACATGGGGGGCGATGATGGCTACACCTTC
J: TRBJ1-2
size: -
V: TRBV6-5
D: -

CDR3: CATSRGRQGGSQPQHF
DNA: TGTGCCACCAGCAGAGGACGGCAGGGAGGAAGTCAGCCCCAGCATTTT
J: TRBJ1-5
size: once
V: TRBV15
D: -

CDR3: CASSLSTGQETQYF
DNA: TGTGCCAGCAGTTTATCAACAGGGCAAGAGACCCAGTACTTC
J: TRBJ2-5
size: -
V: TRBV27
D: -

CDR3: CSAEGGMNTEAFF
DNA: TGCAGCGCGGAGGGGGGCATGAACACTGAAGCTTTCTTT
J: TRBJ1-1
size: -
V: TRBV29-1
D: -

CDR3: CASSDSGTTSSGNTIYF
DNA: TGTGCCAGCAGTGATTCCGGGACTACGAGCTCTGGAAACACCATATATTTT
J: TRBJ1-3
size: once
V: TRBV25-1
D: -

CDR3: CASTLGGDEQFF
DNA: TGTGCCAGTACCCTGGGGGGGGATGAGCAGTTCTTC
J: TRBJ2-1
size: -
V: TRBV19
D: TRBD2

CDR3: CSVESGGANTGELFF
DNA: TGCAGCGTTGAGAGCGGGGGGGCCAACACCGGGGAGCTGTTTTTT
J: TRBJ2-2
size: few
V: TRBV29-1
D: TRBD2

CDR3: CAISDEGSYNEQFF
DNA: TGTGCCATCAGTGATGAGGGTTCCTACAATGAGCAGTTCTTC
J: TRBJ2-1
size: -
V: TRBV10-3
D: -

CDR3: CSANSLYGYTF
DNA: TGCAGTGCTAACAGCCTCTATGGCTACACCTTC
J: TRBJ1-2
size: -
V: TRBV20-1
D: -

CDR3: CASSLVAYNEQFF
DNA: TGTGCCAGCAGCTTAGTGGCATACAATGAGCAGTTCTTC
J: TRBJ2-1
size: -
V: TRBV11-2
D: -

CDR3: CASSLSRGGGHEQFF
DNA: TGTGCCAGCAGCTTATCCCGGGGTGGTGGGCATGAGCAGTTCTTC
J: TRBJ2-1
size: -
V: TRBV7-6
D: -

CDR3: CASSQLGLSSYEQYF
DNA: TGCGCCAGCAGCCAGTTAGGGCTGAGCTCCTACGAGCAGTACTTC
J: TRBJ2-7
size: -
V: TRBV4-1
D: -

CDR3: CAWTGGTAPLHF
DNA: TGTGCCTGGACAGGGGGTACCGCTCCCCTCCACTTT
J: TRBJ1-6
size: -
V: TRBV30
D: TRBD1

CDR3: CASTPKDGGYEQYF
DNA: TGTGCCAGCACCCCCAAGGACGGGGGCTACGAGCAGTACTTC
J: TRBJ2-7
size: few
V: TRBV7-6
D: -